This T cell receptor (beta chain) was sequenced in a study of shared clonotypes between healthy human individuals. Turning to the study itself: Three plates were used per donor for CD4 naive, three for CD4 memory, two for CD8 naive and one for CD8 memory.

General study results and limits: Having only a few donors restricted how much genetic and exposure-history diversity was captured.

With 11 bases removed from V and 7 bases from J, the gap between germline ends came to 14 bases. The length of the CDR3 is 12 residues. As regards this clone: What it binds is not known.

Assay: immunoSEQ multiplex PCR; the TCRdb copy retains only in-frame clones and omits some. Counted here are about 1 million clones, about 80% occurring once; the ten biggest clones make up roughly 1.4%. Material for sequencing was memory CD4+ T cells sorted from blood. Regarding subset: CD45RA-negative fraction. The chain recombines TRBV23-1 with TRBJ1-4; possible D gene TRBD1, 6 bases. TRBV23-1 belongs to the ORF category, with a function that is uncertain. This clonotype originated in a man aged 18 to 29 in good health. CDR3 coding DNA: TGCGCCCCGGGGGGGGCGTGTGAAAAACTGTTTTTT. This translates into CAPGGACEKLFF.